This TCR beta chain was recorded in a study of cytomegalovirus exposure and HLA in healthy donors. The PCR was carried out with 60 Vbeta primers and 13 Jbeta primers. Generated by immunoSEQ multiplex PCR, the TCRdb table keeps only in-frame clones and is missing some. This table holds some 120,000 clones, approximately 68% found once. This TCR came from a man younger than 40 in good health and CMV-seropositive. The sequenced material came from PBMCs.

The CDR3: CAISESSSGYNEQFF. CDR3 coding DNA: TGTGCCATCAGTGAGTCGTCTAGCGGCTACAATGAGCAGTTCTTC. This chain joins TRBV10-3 and TRBJ2-1, with 7 bases fitting TRBD2. This CDR3 region has 15 residues. The V gene's germline CDR1 is ENHRY and CDR2 SYGVKD. The junction had 2 bases not matched to a gene; V was cut back by 0 bases and J by 3 bases.